The rows below give T cell receptor beta chains drawn from one sample of a study of shared clonotypes between healthy human individuals. Produced via immunoSEQ multiplex PCR; TCRdb's table is partial and in-frame only. The profile covers about 1 million clones, with under 80% appearing a single time and around 1.5% taken by the ten largest. Sequenced: memory CD4+ T cells sorted from blood. All receptors come from a man between 18 and 29 years old in good health. The conserved cysteine and the conserved F or W are not part of the CDR3 here. D genes are given only for firm matches.

CDR3aa: ASSFAMNTEAF
d_gene: NA
v_gene: TRBV7-9
j_gene: TRBJ1-1
len: 11

CDR3aa: AWSVGQGAEKLF
d_gene: TRBD1
v_gene: TRBV30
j_gene: TRBJ1-4
len: 12

CDR3aa: ASNQGSGETQY
d_gene: NA
v_gene: TRBV9
j_gene: TRBJ2-5
len: 11

CDR3aa: ASSVEGGYEQY
d_gene: NA
v_gene: TRBV5-4
j_gene: TRBJ2-7
len: 11

CDR3aa: ASNQGGVGNTIY
d_gene: TRBD1
v_gene: TRBV5-1
j_gene: TRBJ1-3
len: 12

CDR3aa: ASSFLQTGVNQPQH
d_gene: TRBD1
v_gene: TRBV28
j_gene: TRBJ1-5
len: 14

CDR3aa: ASSSTSGRTYEQY
d_gene: TRBD2
v_gene: TRBV7-8
j_gene: TRBJ2-7
len: 13

CDR3aa: ASSPPSGGNEQY
d_gene: TRBD2
v_gene: TRBV28
j_gene: TRBJ2-7
len: 12

CDR3aa: ASSKGGDNEQF
d_gene: NA
v_gene: TRBV21-1
j_gene: TRBJ2-1
len: 11

CDR3aa: AISESVTSGELF
d_gene: NA
v_gene: TRBV10-3
j_gene: TRBJ2-2
len: 12

CDR3aa: ASSGGGLPNEKLF
d_gene: TRBD1
v_gene: TRBV6-1
j_gene: TRBJ1-4
len: 13